These T cell receptor beta chains were read from a single sample in a study of CD8+ T cells in alopecia areata. TCRdb keeps only in-frame clones here, not all; method: immunoSEQ multiplex PCR. Of approximately 200,000 clones detected, 40% to 55% appear once; the ten largest clones hold over 2%. The material was CD4+ T cells sorted from blood, obtained around week 37, from a patient treated with tofacitinib. All receptors derive from a human donor with alopecia areata. Each CDR3 is given with its conserved first and last residue. Fields, in order: D gene, clone size, J gene, V gene, CDR3 DNA, CDR3 protein. The D gene is left open where the match is weak. Size values are once, few and many counts, or a class for expanded clones, and some rows have none.

-,-,TRBJ1-1,TRBV5-1,TGCGCCAGCAGCCTAACCTCAGGGGTTCGGGATGAAGCTTTCTTT,CASSLTSGVRDEAFF
-,few,TRBJ2-6,TRBV5-6,TGTGCCAGCAGGTACAGGGTCGGTGGGGCCAACGTCCTGACTTTC,CASRYRVGGANVLTF
-,many,TRBJ1-2,TRBV23-1,TGCGCCAGCAGGGTACTGAGAAATGGCTACACCTTC,CASRVLRNGYTF
-,many,TRBJ2-1,TRBV19,TGTGCCAGTAGGATGGACGGCAACAATGAGCAGTTCTTC,CASRMDGNNEQFF
-,few,TRBJ2-3,TRBV4-3,TGCGCCAGCAGCCAAGTGGGGGGTCTAGCAGATACGCAGTATTTT,CASSQVGGLADTQYF
-,-,TRBJ1-1,TRBV30,TGTGCCTGGAAAACACAGCCTACTGAAGCTTTCTTT,CAWKTQPTEAFF
TRBD1,few,TRBJ2-7,TRBV30,TGTGCCTGGAGCGCAGACAGGGGAAGTTACGAGCAGTACTTC,CAWSADRGSYEQYF
TRBD2,-,TRBJ2-3,TRBV10-3,TGTGCCATCATGGCGGGAGGGATAGATACGCAGTATTTT,CAIMAGGIDTQYF
TRBD1,-,TRBJ1-3,TRBV6-1,TGTGCCAGCAGTGGCGGGACAGGAGCGGCATCTGGAAACACCATATATTTT,CASSGGTGAASGNTIYF
-,-,TRBJ2-1,TRBV4-3,TGCGCCAGCAGCCAAGTCGCCGACTTTCACAATGAGCAGTTCTTC,CASSQVADFHNEQFF
TRBD2,-,TRBJ2-5,TRBV6-5,TGTGCCAGCAGGCCCCGGGACTATGAAGAGACCCAGTACTTC,CASRPRDYEETQYF
-,-,TRBJ2-6,TRBV5-1,TGCGCCAGCAGCCAGGGTACTGGGGCCAACGTCCTGACTTTC,CASSQGTGANVLTF
-,few,TRBJ1-2,TRBV25-1,TGTGCCAGCAGTGAAGCGGGCTATGGCTACACCTTC,CASSEAGYGYTF
-,few,TRBJ2-7,TRBV7-2,TGTGCCAGCAGCTTATTCGGCTACTCCTACGAGCAGTACTTC,CASSLFGYSYEQYF
TRBD1,-,TRBJ2-3,TRBV6-1,TGTGCCAGCAGCGACAGGGTCGGGAGCACAGATACGCAGTATTTT,CASSDRVGSTDTQYF
-,few,TRBJ1-4,TRBV29-1,TGCAGCGTCGCTGGCGGACCCGGATTTGAAAAACTGTTTTTT,CSVAGGPGFEKLFF
-,-,TRBJ1-2,TRBV2,TGTGCCAGCAGTGAACCTTACCCCACAGGGAACTATGGCTACACCTTC,CASSEPYPTGNYGYTF
TRBD2,-,TRBJ2-1,TRBV9,TGTGCCAGCAGCCCCACTAGCGGGAGGGCCTACAATGAGCAGTTCTTC,CASSPTSGRAYNEQFF
-,few,TRBJ1-5,TRBV28,TGTGCCAGCAGTTTTTCCAGGCCAGGAGGGTCTCAGCCCCAGCATTTT,CASSFSRPGGSQPQHF
-,-,TRBJ2-3,TRBV28,TGTGCCAGCAGTTTGACAGATACGCAGTATTTT,CASSLTDTQYF
-,-,TRBJ2-5,TRBV11-1,TGTGCCAGCAGCCCTAGGACAGATAAAGAGACCCAGTACTTC,CASSPRTDKETQYF
-,-,TRBJ1-1,TRBV2,TGTGCCAGCAGTGTGTGGTTAAACACTGAAGCTTTCTTT,CASSVWLNTEAFF
TRBD1,once,TRBJ2-2,TRBV5-4,TGTGCCAGCAGCTTTCATGGGACAGGGTGGAGTGTCGACACCGGGGAGCTGTTTTTT,CASSFHGTGWSVDTGELFF
-,-,TRBJ2-3,TRBV11-2,TGTGCCAGCAGCCCGACGGCGGGACTGACAGATACGCAGTATTTT,CASSPTAGLTDTQYF
-,once,TRBJ1-5,TRBV27,TGTGCCAGCAGTCTCACAGGGCCGTTCAATCAGCCCCAGCATTTT,CASSLTGPFNQPQHF
TRBD2,-,TRBJ2-7,TRBV15,TGTGCCACCAGCAGCTCTAGCGGGAGTTACGAGCAGTACTTC,CATSSSSGSYEQYF